The next 21 T cell receptor beta chains were all read from a single sample in a study of cytomegalovirus exposure and HLA in healthy donors listed by TCRdb under 2017. The library came from the immunoSEQ multiplex PCR assay. For the multiplex PCR, a mixture combining 60 forward primers for TCR Vbeta segments and 13 reverse primers for TCR Jbeta segments was used. TCRdb provides this immuneACCESS table in a form limited to in-frame rearrangements. Some clones are lacking; in checked studies, under half of them reflect an unresolved V gene, and why the rest are absent is not known. Here the sample has 150,000 to 190,000 clones; 70% to 90% occur a single time. The ten largest clonotypes hold 2% to 2.5% of the sample. The sample was PBMCs. These receptor sequences come from a woman aged 18-29 years in good health and CMV-seronegative.

This rearrangement joins TRBV7-2 to TRBJ2-1, with TRBD2 identical over 7 bases. The CDR3 loop spans 19 amino acids. The germline gives CDR1 SGHTA, CDR2 FQGNSA. Germline trimming cut 4 bases from V and 9 bases from J; bases unmatched to any gene: 24. The CDR3 sequence: CASSSASVTSRLGVREQFF. The CDR3 bases are TGTGCCAGCAGCTCCGCCTCCGTGACTAGCCGGCTCGGGGTTCGTGAGCAGTTCTTC.

This clone was counted only a few times. This chain connects TRBV6-5 to TRBJ2-7; 8 nucleotides match TRBD1. CDR1 and CDR2 (germline): MNHEY, SVGAGI. This CDR3 has 14 residues. J lost 2 bases, V lost 1 base, and 1 base had no gene match. CDR3 sequence (DNA): TGTGCCAGCAGTTACTTGACAGGGGCCTACGAGCAGTACTTC. It encodes CASSYLTGAYEQYF.

The J gene is TRBJ1-4, the V gene TRBV5-1; unclear D gene. V lost 4 bases, J lost 7 bases, and 17 bases lay in between. CDR3 length equals 15 residues. The germline V gene has CDR1 SGHRS and CDR2 YFSETQ. DNA for the CDR3: TGCGCCAGCAGCCCCCGGGTCCTCGGCGGTGAAAAACTGTTTTTT. This sequence encodes CASSPRVLGGEKLFF.

The CDR3 nucleotides are TGCGCCAGCAGCGCTACAGGGGAGGCCTATGGCTACACCTTC. This encodes CASSATGEAYGYTF. This chain uses TRBV5-1 with TRBJ1-2; 7 nucleotides align to TRBD1. Germline V gene lookup returns CDR1 SGHRS and CDR2 YFSETQ. V lost 4 bases and J lost 4; bases outside the gene matches: 7. CDR3 length: 14 amino acids.

The chain joins TRBV9 to TRBJ1-6; weak D call: TRBD1 (6 bases). Germline CDR1 reads SGDLS; CDR2 reads YYNGEE. The CDR3 totals 14 residues. The V gene lost 4 bases and the J gene lost 11 bases, with 16 bases spanning the gap. Here the CDR3 reads CASSTSGHSAPLHF. The CDR3 DNA reads as TGTGCCAGCAGCACATCGGGACATTCGGCACCCCTCCACTTT.

The chain couples TRBV6-1 to TRBJ1-3; D gene uncertain. Germline CDR1 reads MNHNS; CDR2 reads SASEGT. V was cut by 3 bases and J by 5 bases, with 11 bases left in between. The CDR3 has 14 amino acids. CDR3 DNA sequence: TGTGCCAGCAGTGATTGGCAGGCCCGAAACACCATATATTTT. It translates to CASSDWQARNTIYF.

V and J are TRBV6-1 and TRBJ1-5; 8 bases align to TRBD1. The V gene end was trimmed by 6 bases and the J gene end by 3 bases; junction bases not matched to a gene: 7. Germline CDR1 and CDR2: MNHNS and SASEGT. The CDR3 totals 15 residues. CDR3 region: CASSPRTGPNQPQHF. CDR3 DNA sequence: TGTGCCAGCAGCCCTAGGACAGGGCCCAATCAGCCCCAGCATTTT.

The chain carries TRBV11-2 and TRBJ2-2, with TRBD2 identical over 7 bases. The V segment lost 4 bases and the J segment 5 bases; nucleotides outside the gene matches: 10. CDR1 is SGHAT and CDR2 is FQNNGV in the germline V gene. The CDR3 loop spans 16 amino acids. The CDR3 DNA sequence: TGTGCCAGCAGCTCAACCCGAGGGAGGGGAACCGGGGAGCTGTTTTTT. Translation: CASSSTRGRGTGELFF.

The rearrangement links TRBV27 to TRBJ2-4; D possibly corresponds to TRBD1 (6 bases). The CDR3 spans 16 residues. Germline-derived CDR1 and CDR2 are MNHEY and SMNVEV (reference sequence). Trimming took off 6 bases at V and 1 base at J, with 16 bases between the two ends. The DNA for the CDR3 is TGTGCCAGCAGGAAAACAGGGCCTCTGGCCAAAAACATTCAGTACTTC. This gives the protein CASRKTGPLAKNIQYF.

The chain uses TRBV19 and TRBJ1-4; a weak D match, TRBD1 (5 bases). CDR1 is LNHDA and CDR2 is SQIVND in the germline V gene (reference sequence). The ends were cut back, 1 base at V and 4 bases at J, with 13 bases in the middle. CDR3 size: 16 residues. The CDR3 loop reads CASSIGTTDLNEKLFF. The CDR3 nucleotides read TGTGCCAGTAGTATAGGCACGACAGACCTTAATGAAAAACTGTTTTTT.

The V gene is TRBV19, the J gene TRBJ2-7; 8 positions agree with TRBD1. From germline, CDR1 is LNHDA and CDR2 SQIVND (reference sequence). The junction had 5 bases not matched to a gene; V was cut back by 1 base and J by 3 bases. This CDR3 spans 15 amino acids. CDR3 coding DNA: TGTGCCAGTAGTATAGGGGCAGGGGGCCACTACGAGCAGTACTTC. Amino acids: CASSIGAGGHYEQYF.

CDR3 nucleotide sequence: TGCGCCAGCAGAGACAGCACGAACACCGGGGAGCTGTTTTTT. Translation gives CASRDSTNTGELFF. The J gene is TRBJ2-2, the V gene TRBV23-1, with D maybe TRBD1 (5 bases). TRBV23-1 counts as an open reading frame of uncertain function. V was cut by 6 bases and J by 0 bases, with 8 bases left in between. The CDR3 is 14 residues long.

The chain combines TRBV19 with TRBJ2-3; no clear D. Germline V gene lookup returns CDR1 LNHDA and CDR2 SQIVND (reference sequence). Trimming took off 1 base at V and 6 bases at J, with 8 bases between the two ends. The CDR3 length is 13 residues. The chain's CDR3 is CASSIGGSDTQYF. The CDR3 bases are TGTGCCAGTAGTATAGGAGGTTCGGATACGCAGTATTTT.

V gene TRBV6-4 combines with J gene TRBJ2-7, with D possibly TRBD2 on 6 matching bases. The CDR3 has 13 residues. Trimming took 6 bases from V and 5 from J, leaving 14 bases between them. Germline V lookup: CDR1 MRHNA, CDR2 SNTAGT. The CDR3 is CASSKETGDEQYF. The CDR3 DNA sequence: TGTGCCAGCAGCAAGGAAACGGGAGACGAGCAGTACTTC.

The chain uses TRBV19 and TRBJ1-4, with D hard to call. The CDR3 spans 13 residues. CDR1 LNHDA and CDR2 SQIVND come from the germline V gene (reference sequence). The ends were cut back, 7 bases at V and 12 bases at J, with 18 bases in the middle. The CDR3 DNA follows: TGTGCCAGTACCCTAGCCGCCCGCCGGGAACTGTTTTTT. This translates into CASTLAARRELFF.

To note about this clone: At one end, the junction sequence differs from germline, possibly due to a read error. The chain links TRBV7-9 to TRBJ2-7; 7 nucleotides line up with TRBD2. Germline loops: CDR1 SEHNR, CDR2 FQNEAQ (reference sequence). This CDR3 is built from 13 residues. The CDR3 spells CSSSLPSGGEQYF. In DNA, the CDR3 is TGTTCCAGCAGCTTACCCTCGGGGGGCGAGCAGTACTTC.

The chain links TRBV9 to TRBJ2-7; tentative D call: TRBD2 (7 bases). Germline V gene sequence: CDR1 SGDLS, CDR2 YYNGEE. V lost 0 bases and J lost 4, with 14 bases in between. The CDR3 runs to 15 residues. The CDR3 region is CASSVGPGGQYEQYF. Here the CDR3 DNA reads TGTGCCAGCAGCGTAGGTCCGGGGGGCCAATACGAGCAGTACTTC.

This clone was recorded a few times. This sequence joins TRBV4-1 and TRBJ2-1; 12 bases are shared with TRBD2. The trim removed 4 bases at V and 6 bases at J, leaving 4 bases unmatched. CDR3 length: 15 residues. Germline values: CDR1 MGHRA, CDR2 YSYEKL. CDR3 coding DNA: TGCGCCAGCAGCCCCCGACTAGCGGGGGCCAATGAGCAGTTCTTC. It translates to CASSPRLAGANEQFF.

This rearrangement joins TRBV7-2 to TRBJ2-1, with 9 positions matching TRBD2. This CDR3 is built from 16 residues. The J segment lost 9 bases and the V segment lost 1 base, leaving 10 bases of the junction unmatched. Germline loops: CDR1 SGHTA, CDR2 FQGNSA. The CDR3 DNA follows: TGTGCCAGCAGCTTAGGGTCTAGCGGGGCCCTCGGTGAGCAGTTCTTC. Its translation: CASSLGSSGALGEQFF.

This clone was seen only a few times. This chain connects TRBV28 to TRBJ2-5; tentatively, D is TRBD1 (6 bases). Trimming pared 2 bases from V and 1 base from J, leaving 17 bases between. Germline V gene sequence: CDR1 MDHEN, CDR2 SYDVKM. The CDR3 is made up of 17 amino acids. The CDR3 nucleotides are TGTGCCAGCAGTTTAGGAGTGAGGGGGTGGGGCCAAGAGACCCAGTACTTC. It codes for CASSLGVRGWGQETQYF. The full variable domain, with the rest looked up from reference TRBV28 and TRBJ2-5, is DVKVTQSSRYLVKRTGEKVFLECVQDMDHENMFWYRQDPGLGLRLIYFSYDVKMKEKGDIPEGYSVSREKKERFSLILESASTNQTSMYLCASSLGVRGWGQETQYFGPGTRLLVL.

The J gene is TRBJ2-5, the V gene TRBV6-1; TRBD2 agrees at 14 bases. V gave up 5 bases and J gave up 7 bases; unmatched junction bases: 6. Germline values: CDR1 MNHNS, CDR2 SASEGT. This CDR3 contains 15 residues. DNA for the CDR3: TGTGCCAGCAGTATGGGACTAGCGGGAGTTGGGACCCAGTACTTC. Amino acids: CASSMGLAGVGTQYF.